Listed below are T cell receptor beta chains from one sample, sequenced in a study of T cell changes during pregnancy in multiple sclerosis. Assay used: immunoSEQ multiplex PCR; TCRdb lists only in-frame clones, some missing. The repertoire holds about 60,000 clones, with 93% as singletons. This specimen consisted of CD8+ T cells from peripheral blood mononuclear cells, obtained in the second trimester of pregnancy. These receptors were obtained from a female donor with multiple sclerosis, enrolled in a pregnancy study. The CDR3 runs from the conserved cysteine through the conserved F or W. A D gene is named only where the DNA matches it firmly. Part of the rows lack a size; the others show once, few, many or a class for expanded clones.

j_call,clone_size,v_call,d_call,cdr3_aa,cdr3_nt
TRBJ2-7,NA,TRBV5-1,NA,CASSPEGGFYEQYF,TGCGCCAGCAGCCCCGAAGGGGGTTTCTACGAGCAGTACTTC
TRBJ1-1,NA,TRBV7-6,TRBD1,CASSSFDRGDTEAFF,TGTGCCAGCAGCTCCTTCGACAGGGGGGACACTGAAGCTTTCTTT
TRBJ2-7,NA,TRBV7-6,TRBD2,CASSLERGAYEQYF,TGTGCCAGCAGCTTAGAGCGGGGGGCCTACGAGCAGTACTTC
TRBJ2-5,NA,TRBV6-5,TRBD1,CASSYSPGGSPPQYF,TGTGCCAGCAGTTACTCGCCAGGGGGCTCTCCCCCCCAGTACTTC
TRBJ1-2,NA,TRBV7-2,NA,CASSPSAGGGAGYGYTF,TGTGCCAGCAGCCCATCAGCGGGTGGAGGGGCTGGATATGGCTACACCTTC
TRBJ2-1,NA,TRBV7-9,TRBD2,CASSPPGSGGYNEQFF,TGTGCCAGCAGCCCCCCGGGGAGCGGGGGTTACAATGAGCAGTTCTTC
TRBJ1-3,NA,TRBV11-2,NA,CASSQGYSGNTIYF,TGTGCCAGCAGCCAGGGATACTCTGGAAACACCATATATTTT
TRBJ2-5,NA,TRBV28,NA,CASSWTNPQETQYF,TGTGCCAGCAGTTGGACTAACCCCCAAGAGACCCAGTACTTC
TRBJ1-1,NA,TRBV19,NA,CASSTGVTTEAFF,TGTGCCAGTAGTACAGGGGTTACCACTGAAGCTTTCTTT
TRBJ1-2,NA,TRBV4-2,NA,CASSPPGRGNGYTF,TGTGCCAGCAGCCCTCCGGGCAGGGGAAATGGCTACACCTTC
TRBJ2-4,NA,TRBV7-9,TRBD2,CASSLGTSGRDKNIQYF,TGTGCCAGCAGCTTAGGGACTAGCGGGAGAGATAAAAACATTCAGTACTTC
TRBJ2-4,NA,TRBV9,NA,CASSAEFSRGIQYF,TGTGCCAGCAGCGCGGAATTTTCCCGAGGGATTCAGTACTTC
TRBJ1-4,NA,TRBV5-1,NA,CASSSNRALNEKLFF,TGCGCCAGCAGCTCCAACAGGGCCCTTAATGAAAAACTGTTTTTT
TRBJ2-7,NA,TRBV29-1,NA,CSVAKDRRTYEQYF,TGCAGCGTCGCTAAGGACAGACGGACCTACGAGCAGTACTTC
TRBJ2-7,once,TRBV7-9,TRBD2,CASSPVGGASTYEQYF,TGTGCCAGCAGCCCCGTGGGAGGGGCTAGCACCTACGAGCAGTACTTC
TRBJ2-7,NA,TRBV4-1,NA,CASSQGVQAYEQYF,TGCGCCAGCAGCCAAGGGGTTCAGGCATACGAGCAGTACTTC
TRBJ2-7,NA,TRBV9,TRBD2,CASSGAGEGYEQYF,TGTGCCAGCAGCGGAGCGGGAGAGGGTTACGAGCAGTACTTC
TRBJ2-7,NA,TRBV9,NA,CASSVGGRPFYEQYF,TGTGCCAGCAGCGTAGGCGGCAGACCCTTCTACGAGCAGTACTTC
TRBJ2-1,NA,TRBV27,TRBD2,CASSSGGGYYNEQFF,TGTGCCAGCAGTTCCGGCGGGGGGTACTACAATGAGCAGTTCTTC
TRBJ1-1,many,TRBV7-9,TRBD1,CASSSTGTGAFF,TGTGCCAGCAGCTCAACCGGGACAGGGGCTTTCTTT
TRBJ2-1,NA,TRBV5-4,NA,CASSPGLNYNEQFF,TGTGCCAGCAGCCCGGGACTCAACTACAATGAGCAGTTCTTC
TRBJ2-3,many,TRBV6-1,TRBD2,CASSVLAGESDTQYF,TGTGCCAGCAGCGTTCTAGCGGGAGAGTCGGATACGCAGTATTTT
TRBJ2-5,NA,TRBV4-1,NA,CASSQGGPPGRETQYF,TGCGCCAGCAGCCAAGGGGGCCCCCCCGGTCGAGAGACCCAGTACTTC
TRBJ1-5,NA,TRBV15,NA,CATSRAGSNQPQHF,TGTGCCACCAGCAGAGCGGGGAGCAATCAGCCCCAGCATTTT
TRBJ2-7,NA,TRBV5-4,NA,CASSINPGHTYEQYF,TGTGCCAGCAGCATTAACCCGGGACATACCTACGAGCAGTACTTC
TRBJ1-1,NA,TRBV11-2,NA,CASSLAGTEAFF,TGTGCCAGCAGCTTAGCAGGAACTGAAGCTTTCTTT
TRBJ2-1,NA,TRBV19,TRBD1,CASSKGQGNEQFF,TGTGCCAGTAGTAAGGGACAGGGGAATGAGCAGTTCTTC
TRBJ2-1,NA,TRBV11-2,NA,CASLPRTPSYEQFF,TGTGCCAGCCTTCCCAGGACACCCTCTTATGAGCAGTTCTTC
TRBJ2-7,NA,TRBV29-1,NA,CSVVQGSEQYF,TGCAGCGTTGTACAGGGAAGCGAGCAGTACTTC
TRBJ2-2,once,TRBV9,TRBD1,CASSSTGANTGELFF,TGTGCCAGCAGCTCCACAGGGGCGAACACCGGGGAGCTGTTTTTT
TRBJ1-1,NA,TRBV7-3,NA,CASSLYGGNTEAFF,TGTGCCAGCAGCTTATATGGAGGGAACACTGAGGCTTTCTTT
TRBJ2-2,NA,TRBV27,TRBD2,CASSSFGERGDTGELFF,TGTGCCAGCAGTTCTTTTGGCGAGCGGGGAGACACCGGGGAGCTGTTTTTT
TRBJ1-2,NA,TRBV27,TRBD1,CASSLSPPGGNGYTF,TGTGCCAGCAGTTTATCCCCCCCAGGGGGGAATGGCTACACCTTC
TRBJ2-1,NA,TRBV6-5,NA,CASSYAARLNEQFF,TGTGCCAGCAGTTATGCGGCTCGACTCAATGAGCAGTTCTTC
TRBJ1-2,NA,TRBV27,NA,CASSFQGNYGYTF,TGTGCCAGCAGTTTCCAGGGTAACTATGGCTACACCTTC
TRBJ2-7,NA,TRBV29-1,TRBD2,CSVGSGSGYEQYF,TGCAGCGTCGGAAGCGGGAGTGGTTACGAGCAGTACTTC
TRBJ2-7,few,TRBV7-8,TRBD1,CASSHHRDSPYEQYF,TGTGCCAGCAGCCACCACAGGGACAGCCCCTACGAGCAGTACTTC
TRBJ2-3,NA,TRBV23-1,TRBD2,CASSHGTSGSPRDTQYF,TGCGCCAGCAGTCACGGGACTAGCGGGAGTCCGAGGGATACGCAGTATTTT
TRBJ2-1,NA,TRBV27,NA,CASSHLDNRDEQFF,TGTGCCAGCAGTCACCTCGATAACCGAGATGAGCAGTTCTTC
TRBJ2-1,once,TRBV27,NA,CASSSGNEQFF,TGTGCCAGCAGTTCGGGCAATGAGCAGTTCTTC
TRBJ2-7,NA,TRBV10-1,NA,CASSTGGEQYF,TGCGCCAGCAGTACAGGTGGCGAGCAGTACTTC
TRBJ2-5,NA,TRBV7-6,TRBD1,CASSLWTGIGETQYF,TGTGCCAGCAGCTTGTGGACAGGGATAGGGGAGACCCAGTACTTC
TRBJ2-5,NA,TRBV4-1,NA,CASSQGPRLHPGTQYF,TGCGCCAGCAGCCAAGGCCCCCGTCTCCATCCCGGGACCCAGTACTTC
TRBJ1-6,NA,TRBV19,NA,CASSPQALGSYNSPLHF,TGTGCCAGTAGTCCTCAGGCGTTGGGCTCCTATAATTCACCCCTCCACTTT
TRBJ1-1,few,TRBV2,NA,CASRPTGNIEAFF,TGTGCCAGCAGGCCGACAGGTAACATTGAAGCTTTCTTT
TRBJ2-7,NA,TRBV7-8,NA,CASSLAAGYSYEQYF,TGTGCCAGCAGCTTAGCTGCAGGTTACTCCTACGAGCAGTACTTC
TRBJ2-1,NA,TRBV21-1,NA,CASSKGGGEQFF,TGTGCCAGCAGCAAAGGAGGGGGAGAGCAGTTCTTC
TRBJ2-3,NA,TRBV7-9,NA,CASSLTGRGDTQYF,TGTGCCAGCAGCTTAACAGGGAGGGGAGATACGCAGTATTTT
TRBJ2-3,NA,TRBV19,TRBD2,CASGLGGVTDTQYF,TGTGCCAGTGGGCTTGGGGGGGTCACAGATACGCAGTATTTT
TRBJ2-7,NA,TRBV5-4,NA,CASSPAAGGFGEQYF,TGTGCCAGCAGCCCGGCGGCAGGGGGGTTCGGCGAGCAGTACTTC
TRBJ1-1,NA,TRBV5-1,NA,CASGLGAMNTEAFF,TGCGCCAGCGGGTTGGGAGCGATGAACACTGAAGCTTTCTTT
TRBJ1-5,NA,TRBV11-2,TRBD1,CASSFQGESNQPQHF,TGTGCCAGCAGCTTCCAGGGGGAGAGCAATCAGCCCCAGCATTTT
TRBJ2-7,NA,TRBV7-6,TRBD2,CASSSTGLAAYEQYF,TGTGCCAGCAGCTCAACGGGACTAGCGGCGTATGAGCAGTACTTC